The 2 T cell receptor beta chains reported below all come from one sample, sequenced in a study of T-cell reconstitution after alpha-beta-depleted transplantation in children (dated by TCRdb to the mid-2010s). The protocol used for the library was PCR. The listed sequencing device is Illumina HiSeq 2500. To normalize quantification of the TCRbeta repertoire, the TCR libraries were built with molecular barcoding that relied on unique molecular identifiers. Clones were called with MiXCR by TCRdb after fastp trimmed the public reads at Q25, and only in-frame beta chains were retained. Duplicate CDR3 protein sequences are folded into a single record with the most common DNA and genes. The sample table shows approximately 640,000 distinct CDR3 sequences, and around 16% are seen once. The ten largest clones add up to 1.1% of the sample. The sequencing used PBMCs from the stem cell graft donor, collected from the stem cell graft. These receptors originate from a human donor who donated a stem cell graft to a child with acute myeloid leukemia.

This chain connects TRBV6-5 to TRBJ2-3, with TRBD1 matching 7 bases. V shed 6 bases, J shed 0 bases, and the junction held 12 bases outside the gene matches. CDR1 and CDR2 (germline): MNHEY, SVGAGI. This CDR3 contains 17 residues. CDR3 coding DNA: TGTGCCAGCAGCGCTTACGACTCGGGACAGAGCACAGATACGCAGTATTTT. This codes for CASSAYDSGQSTDTQYF.

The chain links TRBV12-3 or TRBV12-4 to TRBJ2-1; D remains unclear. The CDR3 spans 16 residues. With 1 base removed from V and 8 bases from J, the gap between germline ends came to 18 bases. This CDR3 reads CASSLGALEPGDEQFF. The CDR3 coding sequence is TGTGCCAGCAGTTTAGGGGCCCTGGAACCGGGCGATGAGCAGTTCTTC.